This TCR beta chain was retrieved from a study of PD-1 blockade in classical Hodgkin lymphoma. Generated by immunoSEQ multiplex PCR, the TCRdb table keeps only in-frame clones and is missing some. The profile shows 10,000 to 15,000 clones, roughly 80% of them singletons. A note on this clone: Its antigen is unknown.

As to time point: cycle 4 day 1 (C4D1), after 6 weeks of nivolumab. All patients relapsed after autologous stem cell transplantation, and brentuximab vedotin exposure varied. Investigators isolated CD4+ T cells from thawed PBMCs through magnetic negative selection. Study outcomes and limitations: Complete responders' diversity at baseline resembled that of newly diagnosed patients. Newly diagnosed patients reportedly had lower baseline TCR diversity than healthy donors.

V lost 2 bases, J lost 1 base, and 8 bases stayed unmatched. The CDR3 has 17 residues. Germline V gene lookup returns CDR1 SEHNR and CDR2 FQNEAQ (reference sequence). The starting material was CD4+ T cells from blood, obtained before the fourth cycle of nivolumab. This chain connects TRBV7-9 to TRBJ2-3; 8 nucleotides align to TRBD1. The TCR comes from a human donor with classical Hodgkin lymphoma. The CDR3 nucleotides read TGTGCCAGCAGCTTACTCTCAGGGGGCAGGGGCACAGATACGCAGTATTTT. This gives the protein CASSLLSGGRGTDTQYF.